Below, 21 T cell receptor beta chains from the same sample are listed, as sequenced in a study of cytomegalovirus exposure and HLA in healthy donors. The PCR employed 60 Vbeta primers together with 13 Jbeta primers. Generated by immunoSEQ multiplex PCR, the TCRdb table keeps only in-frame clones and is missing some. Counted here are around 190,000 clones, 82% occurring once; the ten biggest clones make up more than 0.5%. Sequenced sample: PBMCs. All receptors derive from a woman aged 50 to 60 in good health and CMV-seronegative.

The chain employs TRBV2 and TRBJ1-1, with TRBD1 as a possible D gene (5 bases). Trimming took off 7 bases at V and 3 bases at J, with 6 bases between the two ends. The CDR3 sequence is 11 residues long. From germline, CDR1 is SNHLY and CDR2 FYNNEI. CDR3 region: CASTRDTEAFF. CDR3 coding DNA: TGTGCCAGCACCAGGGACACTGAAGCTTTCTTT. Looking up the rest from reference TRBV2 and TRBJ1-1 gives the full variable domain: EPEVTQTPSHQVTQMGQEVILRCVPISNHLYFYWYRQILGQKVEFLVSFYNNEISEKSEIFDDQFSVERPDGSNFTLKIRSTKLEDSAMYFCASTRDTEAFFGQGTRLTVV.

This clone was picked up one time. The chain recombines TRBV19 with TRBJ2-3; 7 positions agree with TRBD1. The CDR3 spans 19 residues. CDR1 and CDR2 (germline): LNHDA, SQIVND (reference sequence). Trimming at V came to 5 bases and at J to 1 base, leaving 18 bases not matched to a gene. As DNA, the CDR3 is TGTGCCAGTAGTCTGCGGCAGGGGGAAACGGGGATCGGCACAGATACGCAGTATTTT. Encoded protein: CASSLRQGETGIGTDTQYF.

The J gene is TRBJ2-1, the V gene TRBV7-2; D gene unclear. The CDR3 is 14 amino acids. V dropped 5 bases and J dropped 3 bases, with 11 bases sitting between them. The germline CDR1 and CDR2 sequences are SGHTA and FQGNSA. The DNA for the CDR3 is TGTGCCAGCAGCAACCCCCCCGGCTACAATGAGCAGTTCTTC. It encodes CASSNPPGYNEQFF.

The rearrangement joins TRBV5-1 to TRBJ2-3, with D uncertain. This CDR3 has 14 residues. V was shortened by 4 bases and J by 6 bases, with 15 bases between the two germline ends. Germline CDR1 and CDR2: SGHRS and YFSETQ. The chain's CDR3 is CASSAQRRGDTQYF. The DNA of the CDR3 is TGCGCCAGCAGCGCCCAACGTAGAGGCGATACGCAGTATTTT.

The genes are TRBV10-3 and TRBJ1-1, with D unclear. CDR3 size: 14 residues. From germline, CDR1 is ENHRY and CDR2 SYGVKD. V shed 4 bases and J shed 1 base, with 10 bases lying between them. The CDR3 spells CAISARATNTEAFF. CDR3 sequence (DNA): TGTGCCATCAGTGCTAGAGCTACGAACACTGAAGCTTTCTTT.

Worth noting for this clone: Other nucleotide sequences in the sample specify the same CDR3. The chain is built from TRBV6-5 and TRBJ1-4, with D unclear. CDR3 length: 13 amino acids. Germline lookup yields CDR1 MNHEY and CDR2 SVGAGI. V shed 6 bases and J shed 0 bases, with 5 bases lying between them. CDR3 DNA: TGTGCCAGCAGAGCTGCAACTAATGAAAAACTGTTTTTT. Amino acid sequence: CASRAATNEKLFF.

The CDR3 DNA reads as TGTGCCAGCAGCTTGGGACAGGGGGACGGCTACACCTTC. Its protein is CASSLGQGDGYTF. The gene calls are TRBV11-2 and TRBJ1-2, with 11 bases matching TRBD1. CDR1 and CDR2 (germline): SGHAT, FQNNGV. The V segment lost 3 bases and the J segment 8 bases; nucleotides outside the gene matches: 2. This CDR3 is 13 amino acids long.

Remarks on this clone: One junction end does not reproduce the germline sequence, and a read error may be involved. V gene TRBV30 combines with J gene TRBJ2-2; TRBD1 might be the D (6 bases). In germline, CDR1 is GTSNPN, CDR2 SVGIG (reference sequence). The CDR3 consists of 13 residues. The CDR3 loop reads CAWSKWDTGELFF. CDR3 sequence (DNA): TGTGCCTGGAGCAAATGGGACACCGGGGAACTGTTTTTT.

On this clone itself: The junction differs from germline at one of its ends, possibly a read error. The CDR3 loop reads CASSLDQAGMGF. The CDR3 coding sequence is TGTGCCAGCAGCTTGGACCAGGCCGGCATGGGTTTT. V and J are TRBV5-4 and TRBJ1-1; D is ambiguous. The CDR3 has 12 residues. The germline CDR1 and CDR2 sequences are SGHNT and YYREEE (reference sequence).

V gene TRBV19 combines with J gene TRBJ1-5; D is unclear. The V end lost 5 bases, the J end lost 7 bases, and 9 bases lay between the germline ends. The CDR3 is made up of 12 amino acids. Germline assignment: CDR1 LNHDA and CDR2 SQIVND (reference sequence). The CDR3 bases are TGTGCCAGTAGTCCGGGAGTACAGCCCCAGCATTTT. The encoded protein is CASSPGVQPQHF.

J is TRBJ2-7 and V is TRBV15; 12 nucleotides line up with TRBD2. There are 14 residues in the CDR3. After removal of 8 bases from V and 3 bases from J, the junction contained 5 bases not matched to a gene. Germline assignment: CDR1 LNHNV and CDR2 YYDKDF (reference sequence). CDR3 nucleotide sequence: TGTGCCACCGGGAGACTAGCGGGGGACTACGAGCAGTACTTC. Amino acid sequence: CATGRLAGDYEQYF.

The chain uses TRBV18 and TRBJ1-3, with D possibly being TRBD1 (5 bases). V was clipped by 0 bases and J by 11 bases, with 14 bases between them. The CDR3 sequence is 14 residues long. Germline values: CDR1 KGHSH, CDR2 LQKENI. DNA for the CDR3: TGTGCCAGCTCACCACCGGAAAGGGGTTTCGCCATATATTTT. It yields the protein CASSPPERGFAIYF.

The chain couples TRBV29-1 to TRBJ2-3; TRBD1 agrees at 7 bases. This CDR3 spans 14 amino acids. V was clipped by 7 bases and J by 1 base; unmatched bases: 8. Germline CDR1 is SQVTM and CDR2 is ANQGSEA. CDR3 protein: CSAPTGTRTDTQYF. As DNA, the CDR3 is TGCAGCGCCCCGACAGGGACCCGCACAGATACGCAGTATTTT.

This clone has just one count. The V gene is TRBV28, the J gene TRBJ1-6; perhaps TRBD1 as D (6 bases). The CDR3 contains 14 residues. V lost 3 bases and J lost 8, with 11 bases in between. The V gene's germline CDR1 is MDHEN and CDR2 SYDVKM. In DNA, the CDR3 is TGTGCCAGCAGTTTCTTGGCAGGGGATTCACCCCTCCACTTT. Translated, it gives CASSFLAGDSPLHF.

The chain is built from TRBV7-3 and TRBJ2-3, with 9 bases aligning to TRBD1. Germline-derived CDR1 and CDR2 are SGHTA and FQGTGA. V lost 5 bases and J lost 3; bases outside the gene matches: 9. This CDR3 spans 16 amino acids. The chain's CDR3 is CASSLVPGQGTDTQYF. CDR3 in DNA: TGTGCCAGCAGCCTAGTCCCGGGACAGGGAACAGATACGCAGTATTTT.

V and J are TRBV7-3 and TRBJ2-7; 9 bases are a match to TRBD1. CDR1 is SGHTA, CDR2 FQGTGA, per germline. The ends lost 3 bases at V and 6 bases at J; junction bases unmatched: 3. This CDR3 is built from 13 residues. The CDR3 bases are TGTGCCAGCAGCTTGGGACAGGGTGGCGAGCAGTACTTC. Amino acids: CASSLGQGGEQYF.

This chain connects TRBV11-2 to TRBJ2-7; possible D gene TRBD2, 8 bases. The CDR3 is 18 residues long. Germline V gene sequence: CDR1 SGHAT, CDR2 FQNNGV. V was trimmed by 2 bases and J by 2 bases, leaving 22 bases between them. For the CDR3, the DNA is TGTGCCAGCAGCTTACTCGGGGGGACTAGACAGGGAGCCTACGAGCAGTACTTC. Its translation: CASSLLGGTRQGAYEQYF.

CDR3 nucleotides: TGTGCCAGCAGTGAAGCGCTCAGGGGCGGCTACGAGCAGTACTTC. As protein: CASSEALRGGYEQYF. This chain uses TRBV6-1 with TRBJ2-7; D is perhaps TRBD1 (6 bases). The CDR3 is 15 residues long. Between the trimmed V and J ends, which lost 0 bases and 3 bases, there was a span of 12 bases. In germline, CDR1 is MNHNS, CDR2 SASEGT.

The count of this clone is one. In DNA, the CDR3 is TGTGCCAGCAGTCGGACAGCAGATACGCAGTATTTT. This sequence encodes CASSRTADTQYF. The rearrangement uses TRBV27 and TRBJ2-3, with a tentative D call TRBD1 (6 bases). Per the germline V gene, CDR1 is MNHEY and CDR2 is SMNVEV (reference sequence). This CDR3 is 12 amino acids long. Trimming shortened V by 5 bases and J by 4 bases, and 7 bases separated the two germline ends.

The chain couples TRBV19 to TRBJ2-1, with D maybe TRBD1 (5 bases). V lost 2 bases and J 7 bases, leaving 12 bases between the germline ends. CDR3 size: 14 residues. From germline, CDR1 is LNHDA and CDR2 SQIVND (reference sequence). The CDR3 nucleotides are TGTGCCAGTAGTATACAGGGTGACCATAATGAGCAGTTCTTC. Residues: CASSIQGDHNEQFF.

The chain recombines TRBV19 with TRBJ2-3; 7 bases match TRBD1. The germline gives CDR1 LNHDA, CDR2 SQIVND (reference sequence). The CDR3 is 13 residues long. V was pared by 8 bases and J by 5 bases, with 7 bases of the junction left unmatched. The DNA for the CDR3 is TGTGCCAGTGCAACAGGGGCGGGAGATACGCAGTATTTT. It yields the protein CASATGAGDTQYF.